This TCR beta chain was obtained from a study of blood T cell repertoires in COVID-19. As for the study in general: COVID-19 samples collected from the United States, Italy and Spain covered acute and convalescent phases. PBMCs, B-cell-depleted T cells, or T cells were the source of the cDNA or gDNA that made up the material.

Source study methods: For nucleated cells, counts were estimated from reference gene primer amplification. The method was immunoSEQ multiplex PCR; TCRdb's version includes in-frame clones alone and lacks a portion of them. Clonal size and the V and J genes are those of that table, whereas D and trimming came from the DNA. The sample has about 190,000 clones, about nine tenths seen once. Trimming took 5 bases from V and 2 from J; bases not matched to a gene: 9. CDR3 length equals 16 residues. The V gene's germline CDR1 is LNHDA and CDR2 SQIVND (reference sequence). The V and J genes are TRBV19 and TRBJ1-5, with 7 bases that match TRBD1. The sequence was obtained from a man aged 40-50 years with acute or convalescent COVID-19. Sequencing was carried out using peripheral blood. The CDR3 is CASSLRQGLGNQPQHF. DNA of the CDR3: TGTGCCAGTAGTCTTAGACAGGGCCTTGGCAATCAGCCCCAGCATTTT. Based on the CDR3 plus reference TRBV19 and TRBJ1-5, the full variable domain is DGGITQSPKYLFRKEGQNVTLSCEQNLNHDAMYWYRQDPGQGLRLIYYSQIVNDFQKGDIAEGYSVSREKKESFPLTVTSAQKNPTAFYLCASSLRQGLGNQPQHFGDGTRLSIL.